The clone carrying this TCR beta chain was observed a handful of times. Its matching antigen is unknown. The sample originates from a study of T-cell reconstitution after alpha-beta-depleted transplantation in children. Regarding the study as a whole: There were reportedly several hundred expanded graft clones from which alpha-beta T cells came about two months after transplant.

Library preparation (for TCRbeta) was performed with unique molecular identifiers. TCRdb re-called the PCR reads through MiXCR, storing one row per CDR3 protein. Of over 85,000 distinct CDR3 sequences detected, around 7.8% appear once; the ten largest clones hold roughly 17%. Losses at the gene ends were 3 bases for V and 6 bases for J; bases not matched to a gene: 5. The germline V gene has CDR1 SGHTA and CDR2 FQGNSA. This CDR3 contains 14 residues. The origin of this receptor is a boy aged 2 to 10 with acute lymphoblastic leukemia, due to receive a stem cell transplant. This chain uses TRBV7-2 with TRBJ1-2, with 9 bases fitting TRBD1. The material sequenced was PBMCs, taken before TCRalphabeta/CD19-depleted stem cell transplant. The DNA of the CDR3 is TGTGCCAGCAGCTTGGTACAGGGGGCGGATGGCTACACCTTC. This gives the protein CASSLVQGADGYTF.